This is a list of T cell receptor beta chains from one sample in a study of blood T cell repertoires in COVID-19. Measured with immunoSEQ multiplex PCR; TCRdb has only the in-frame clones, and not every one. This sample carries 250,000 to 350,000 clones, roughly 86% of them seen once, and the ten largest clones take 1.5% to 2%. Sequencing was carried out using peripheral blood. These TCRs come from a woman in her 50s with acute or convalescent COVID-19. The CDR3 runs from the conserved cysteine through the conserved F or W. The order of the fields is V gene, D gene, J gene, clone size, CDR3 protein, CDR3 DNA. The D gene is left open where the match is weak. The size field is filled for only some rows; it gives once, few, many or a size class.

V: TRBV11-2
D: NA
J: TRBJ2-5
size: NA
CDR3: CASSLETQETQYF
DNA: TGTGCCAGCAGCTTAGAAACTCAAGAGACCCAGTACTTC

V: TRBV28
D: TRBD1
J: TRBJ1-4
size: NA
CDR3: CASSQKGQWSEKLFF
DNA: TGTGCCAGCAGCCAGAAGGGACAGTGGAGTGAAAAACTGTTTTTT

V: TRBV15
D: TRBD1
J: TRBJ1-6
size: NA
CDR3: CATSNRDRESSPLHF
DNA: TGTGCCACCAGCAACCGGGACAGGGAAAGTTCACCCCTCCACTTT

V: TRBV25-1
D: NA
J: TRBJ2-3
size: NA
CDR3: CASSESPFGTDTQYF
DNA: TGTGCCAGCAGTGAATCCCCCTTCGGCACAGATACGCAGTATTTT

V: TRBV7-9
D: NA
J: TRBJ2-3
size: NA
CDR3: CASSLELASSQYF
DNA: TGTGCCAGCAGCTTAGAGCTTGCTAGCTCGCAGTATTTT

V: TRBV19
D: TRBD2
J: TRBJ2-3
size: once
CDR3: CASSKRLAGGTDTQYF
DNA: TGTGCCAGTAGTAAAAGACTAGCGGGAGGCACAGATACGCAGTATTTT

V: TRBV29-1
D: NA
J: TRBJ1-1
size: NA
CDR3: CSVASLQGQTEAFF
DNA: TGCAGCGTTGCCAGTTTGCAGGGGCAGACTGAAGCTTTCTTT

V: TRBV5-1
D: TRBD2
J: TRBJ2-1
size: NA
CDR3: CASTHDRGLAGGYEQFF
DNA: TGCGCCAGCACACACGACAGAGGACTAGCGGGAGGGTATGAGCAGTTCTTC

V: TRBV7-8
D: TRBD1
J: TRBJ1-1
size: NA
CDR3: CASSYTGVGTEAFF
DNA: TGTGCCAGCAGCTACACAGGGGTCGGCACTGAAGCTTTCTTT

V: TRBV2
D: NA
J: TRBJ2-7
size: NA
CDR3: CASSLDYSEYEQYF
DNA: TGTGCCAGCAGTCTGGACTATTCCGAATACGAGCAGTACTTC

V: TRBV28
D: TRBD1
J: TRBJ1-2
size: NA
CDR3: CASSLGYQGAEGYTF
DNA: TGTGCCAGCAGTTTAGGCTACCAGGGGGCGGAGGGCTACACCTTC

V: TRBV19
D: NA
J: TRBJ1-2
size: once
CDR3: CASSIQNTANYGYTF
DNA: TGTGCCAGTAGTATACAGAACACAGCTAACTATGGCTACACCTTC

V: TRBV6-4
D: NA
J: TRBJ2-3
size: NA
CDR3: CASRLGAGTDTQYF
DNA: TGTGCCAGCAGGCTAGGGGCCGGCACAGATACGCAGTATTTT

V: TRBV7-2
D: TRBD1
J: TRBJ2-5
size: NA
CDR3: CASSLVGGTGRETQYF
DNA: TGTGCCAGCAGCTTAGTAGGGGGGACAGGGCGAGAGACCCAGTACTTC

V: TRBV18
D: NA
J: TRBJ1-1
size: NA
CDR3: CASLSLPTGNTEAFF
DNA: TGTGCCAGCTTATCACTACCGACGGGGAACACTGAAGCTTTCTTT

V: TRBV27
D: NA
J: TRBJ1-6
size: NA
CDR3: CASSSRGSPLHF
DNA: TGTGCCAGCAGTTCCAGGGGCTCACCCCTCCACTTT

V: TRBV30
D: NA
J: TRBJ2-7
size: NA
CDR3: CAWSVYNWTVRAGHEQYF
DNA: TGTGCCTGGAGTGTATATAATTGGACAGTAAGGGCCGGTCACGAGCAGTACTTC

V: TRBV7-2
D: NA
J: TRBJ1-6
size: few
CDR3: CASRRQAGVFNSPLHF
DNA: TGTGCCAGCAGAAGACAGGCTGGTGTGTTTAATTCACCCCTCCACTTT

V: TRBV4-1
D: TRBD2
J: TRBJ2-2
size: once
CDR3: CASTKGAGGPGGELFF
DNA: TGCGCCAGCACTAAAGGGGCGGGAGGGCCCGGCGGGGAGCTGTTTTTT

V: TRBV16
D: NA
J: TRBJ1-2
size: NA
CDR3: CASSQAGTIYGYTF
DNA: TGTGCCAGCAGCCAAGCCGGGACAATCTATGGCTACACCTTC

V: TRBV7-9
D: TRBD1
J: TRBJ1-5
size: NA
CDR3: CASSLGDRGGNQPQHF
DNA: TGTGCCAGCAGCTTGGGGGACAGGGGCGGCAATCAGCCCCAGCATTTT

V: TRBV7-2
D: TRBD2
J: TRBJ2-3
size: NA
CDR3: CASSPSGNDADTQYF
DNA: TGTGCCAGCAGCCCTAGCGGGAATGACGCAGATACGCAGTATTTT

V: TRBV9
D: NA
J: TRBJ2-2
size: few
CDR3: CASTKEMFRARGTGELFF
DNA: TGTGCCAGCACCAAAGAGATGTTTAGAGCGCGGGGCACCGGGGAGCTGTTTTTT

V: TRBV5-1
D: NA
J: TRBJ2-5
size: once
CDR3: CASSTGQRGQETQYF
DNA: TGCGCCAGCAGCACAGGGCAGAGAGGCCAAGAGACCCAGTACTTC

V: TRBV29-1
D: NA
J: TRBJ2-7
size: NA
CDR3: CSVEFRDKPYEQYF
DNA: TGCAGCGTTGAGTTCCGGGATAAGCCCTACGAGCAGTACTTC

V: TRBV7-8
D: NA
J: TRBJ2-3
size: once
CDR3: CASSLVIGASTDTQYF
DNA: TGTGCCAGCAGCTTAGTAATAGGAGCTAGCACAGATACGCAGTATTTT

V: TRBV9
D: NA
J: TRBJ2-7
size: NA
CDR3: CASSVSDRTIYEQYF
DNA: TGTGCCAGCAGCGTTTCGGACAGAACAATCTACGAGCAGTACTTC

V: TRBV19
D: TRBD1
J: TRBJ2-2
size: NA
CDR3: CASRLGQGSGELFF
DNA: TGTGCCAGTAGGCTGGGACAGGGCTCCGGGGAGCTGTTTTTT

V: TRBV19
D: NA
J: TRBJ2-1
size: NA
CDR3: CASSIWTTLHNEQFF
DNA: TGTGCCAGTAGTATATGGACTACACTCCACAATGAGCAGTTCTTC

V: TRBV7-8
D: NA
J: TRBJ1-5
size: NA
CDR3: CASSFLGTQPPQHF
DNA: TGTGCCAGCAGCTTCCTGGGGACACAGCCGCCCCAGCATTTT

V: TRBV7-9
D: NA
J: TRBJ2-7
size: few
CDR3: CASSLGGTLSHEQYF
DNA: TGTGCCAGCAGCTTAGGGGGGACTCTCTCCCACGAGCAGTACTTC

V: TRBV24-1
D: NA
J: TRBJ2-3
size: NA
CDR3: CATSDLKTSTDTQYF
DNA: TGTGCCACCAGTGACCTTAAAACTAGCACAGATACGCAGTATTTT

V: TRBV2
D: TRBD2
J: TRBJ2-3
size: NA
CDR3: CASSEAASGSGFDTQYF
DNA: TGTGCCAGCAGTGAAGCGGCTAGCGGGAGTGGGTTCGATACGCAGTATTTT

V: TRBV7-9
D: TRBD1
J: TRBJ2-2
size: NA
CDR3: CASRWTGEAGELFF
DNA: TGTGCCAGCAGGTGGACAGGGGAAGCCGGGGAGCTGTTTTTT

V: TRBV4-1
D: TRBD1
J: TRBJ2-2
size: NA
CDR3: CASSHLLDRAGGELFF
DNA: TGCGCCAGCAGCCACCTCTTGGACAGGGCTGGAGGGGAGCTGTTTTTT

V: TRBV5-1
D: TRBD1
J: TRBJ2-7
size: NA
CDR3: CASNRDSTYEQYF
DNA: TGCGCCAGCAACCGGGACAGCACCTACGAGCAGTACTTC

V: TRBV7-3
D: TRBD1
J: TRBJ2-5
size: NA
CDR3: CASSLRGWWDRASVNQETQYF
DNA: TGTGCCAGCAGCTTAAGGGGTTGGTGGGACAGGGCTTCGGTCAATCAAGAGACCCAGTACTTC

V: TRBV1
D: NA
J: TRBJ2-7
size: NA
CDR3: CTSSQGLNRGRPAYEQYF
DNA: TGCACCAGCAGCCAAGGACTAAACAGGGGGCGGCCCGCCTACGAGCAGTACTTC

V: TRBV18
D: NA
J: TRBJ1-1
size: once
CDR3: CASSLQMTMNTEAFF
DNA: TGTGCCAGCTCACTACAGATGACCATGAACACTGAAGCTTTCTTT

V: TRBV11-3
D: TRBD2
J: TRBJ2-5
size: NA
CDR3: CASSAGVAGVQETQYF
DNA: TGTGCCAGCAGCGCCGGAGTAGCGGGAGTACAAGAGACCCAGTACTTC

V: TRBV5-1
D: NA
J: TRBJ2-3
size: NA
CDR3: CASSLAGGASTDTQYF
DNA: TGCGCCAGCAGCTTGGCCGGCGGAGCTAGCACAGATACGCAGTATTTT

V: TRBV11-2
D: NA
J: TRBJ2-1
size: few
CDR3: CASSLVIRDEQFF
DNA: TGTGCCAGCAGCTTAGTTATCCGAGATGAGCAGTTCTTC

V: TRBV28
D: NA
J: TRBJ2-7
size: NA
CDR3: CASSTQFPEQYF
DNA: TGTGCCAGCAGTACCCAGTTTCCCGAGCAGTACTTC

V: TRBV5-5
D: NA
J: TRBJ2-3
size: NA
CDR3: CASSKTAGDTQYF
DNA: TGTGCCAGCAGCAAGACAGCCGGGGATACGCAGTATTTT

V: TRBV15
D: NA
J: TRBJ1-1
size: NA
CDR3: CATSRAPPGGLTEAFF
DNA: TGTGCCACCAGCAGAGCCCCTCCCGGAGGGCTCACTGAAGCTTTCTTT

V: TRBV27
D: NA
J: TRBJ2-7
size: NA
CDR3: CASSFTISSYEQYF
DNA: TGTGCCAGCAGTTTTACTATCAGCTCCTACGAGCAGTACTTC

V: TRBV25-1
D: NA
J: TRBJ2-1
size: NA
CDR3: CASSEWKGIYNEQFF
DNA: TGTGCCAGCAGTGAATGGAAGGGGATCTACAATGAGCAGTTCTTC

V: TRBV6-4
D: NA
J: TRBJ2-1
size: once
CDR3: CASSPLERSSYNEQFF
DNA: TGTGCCAGCAGCCCCCTAGAGAGGAGCTCCTACAATGAGCAGTTCTTC

V: TRBV18
D: TRBD2
J: TRBJ2-2
size: NA
CDR3: CASSPPLGLAPAGELFF
DNA: TGTGCCAGCTCACCACCCCTGGGACTAGCGCCGGCCGGGGAGCTGTTTTTT

V: TRBV28
D: NA
J: TRBJ1-5
size: NA
CDR3: CASRPRGFQPQHF
DNA: TGTGCCAGCAGGCCGCGGGGGTTTCAGCCCCAGCATTTT

V: TRBV6-6
D: TRBD2
J: TRBJ2-1
size: NA
CDR3: CASSLLPSAGGTHEQFF
DNA: TGTGCCAGCAGTCTCCTACCCTCAGCGGGAGGGACCCATGAGCAGTTCTTC

V: TRBV11-1
D: NA
J: TRBJ1-5
size: NA
CDR3: CASSFSVNQPQHF
DNA: TGTGCCAGCAGCTTCTCTGTGAATCAGCCCCAGCATTTT

V: TRBV14
D: NA
J: TRBJ2-4
size: once
CDR3: CASSQAQSRAKNIQYF
DNA: TGTGCCAGCAGCCAAGCACAGTCTCGAGCCAAAAACATTCAGTACTTC

V: TRBV15
D: NA
J: TRBJ2-5
size: NA
CDR3: CATSIQGGETQYF
DNA: TGTGCCACCAGCATACAGGGGGGGGAGACCCAGTACTTC

V: TRBV3-1/TRBV3-2
D: NA
J: TRBJ1-2
size: NA
CDR3: CASSQVSGGPNYGYTF
DNA: TGTGCCAGCAGCCAAGTGAGTGGCGGTCCAAACTATGGCTACACCTTC

V: TRBV9
D: NA
J: TRBJ2-2
size: NA
CDR3: CASSVDKGRANTGELFF
DNA: TGTGCCAGCAGCGTAGATAAGGGGCGCGCGAACACCGGGGAGCTGTTTTTT

V: TRBV18
D: NA
J: TRBJ1-1
size: NA
CDR3: CASSQGSNTEAFF
DNA: TGTGCCAGCTCGCAGGGGTCGAACACTGAAGCTTTCTTT

V: TRBV7-6
D: TRBD2
J: TRBJ2-7
size: once
CDR3: CASSGEAAGVPYEQYF
DNA: TGTGCCAGCAGTGGGGAAGCGGCGGGAGTGCCCTACGAGCAGTACTTC

V: TRBV28
D: NA
J: TRBJ2-7
size: NA
CDR3: CASSFAGISSYEQYF
DNA: TGTGCCAGCAGTTTCGCGGGAATAAGCTCCTACGAGCAGTACTTC

V: TRBV15
D: NA
J: TRBJ2-2
size: NA
CDR3: CATSRPSAVNTGELFF
DNA: TGTGCCACCAGCCGACCTTCGGCGGTTAACACCGGGGAGCTGTTTTTT